These 20 T cell receptor beta chains share one sample of origin, sequenced in a study of blood T cell repertoires in COVID-19 (dated by TCRdb to the early 2020s). Library method: the immunoSEQ multiplex PCR assay. Held by TCRdb, this immuneACCESS table contains in-frame sequences only and omits some clones. Under half of the omission traces to an unresolved V gene where checked; the cause of the rest is unknown. Here the sample has roughly 430,000 clones; approximately 91% occur a single time. The biggest ten clones account for around 1.9% of the sample. The sequencing input was PBMCs or T cells enriched from blood (not recorded which). The receptors derive from a woman in her thirties or forties with acute COVID-19.

The chain joins TRBV7-2 to TRBJ1-6; 7 nucleotides line up with TRBD1. This CDR3 contains 16 residues. The V and J ends lost 1 base and 5 bases, in that order; junction bases with no gene match: 5. The germline gives CDR1 SGHTA, CDR2 FQGNSA. The CDR3 nucleotides read TGTGCCAGCAGCTTAGAGGCAGGGGGTAATAATTCACCCCTCCACTTT. Translating gives CASSLEAGGNNSPLHF.

The chain couples TRBV6-1 to TRBJ2-7; D is perhaps TRBD1 (5 bases). CDR3 size: 16 residues. Germline CDR1 reads MNHNS; CDR2 reads SASEGT. Trimming removed 0 bases from V and 6 bases from J, with 18 bases in between. The CDR3 DNA is TGTGCCAGCAGTGAAGCGGGGCACCAACATAGGTCCGAGCAGTACTTC. It is translated as CASSEAGHQHRSEQYF.

This clone was counted once. V and J are TRBV10-2 and TRBJ1-5; D possibly corresponds to TRBD1 (6 bases). The ends were cut back, 0 bases at V and 1 base at J, with 7 bases in the middle. This CDR3 is built from 15 residues. Germline V gives CDR1 WSHSY, CDR2 SAAADI. The CDR3: CASSESDRSNQPQHF. The CDR3 bases are TGCGCCAGCAGTGAGTCTGACAGGAGCAATCAGCCCCAGCATTTT.

The V gene is TRBV7-8, the J gene TRBJ1-6; a possible D gene is TRBD1 (6 bases). CDR3 length equals 15 residues. Looked up from germline, CDR1 is SGHVS and CDR2 is FQNEAQ. The V gene lost 5 bases and the J gene lost 6 bases, with 14 bases spanning the gap. Here the CDR3 reads CASSTSGTTNSPLHF. Written as DNA, the CDR3 is TGTGCCAGCAGCACCTCCGGGACAACTAATTCACCCCTCCACTTT.

The rearrangement links TRBV6-2 or TRBV6-3 to TRBJ2-5; 11 bases agree with TRBD2. V lost 4 bases, J lost 1 base, and 8 bases stayed unmatched. CDR1 and CDR2 (germline): MNHEY, SVGEGT. The CDR3 consists of 17 residues. This CDR3 reads CASSFNRLAGIQETQYF. As DNA, the CDR3 is TGTGCCAGCAGTTTCAATCGACTAGCGGGGATCCAAGAGACCCAGTACTTC.

The chain couples TRBV27 to TRBJ1-2, with D possibly matching TRBD1 (6 bases). The length of the CDR3 is 15 residues. V was pared by 1 base and J by 3 bases, with 12 bases between. Germline lookup yields CDR1 MNHEY and CDR2 SMNVEV (reference sequence). The CDR3 nucleotides read TGTGCCAGCAGTTTATTCCGGGGGGCGGACTATGGCTACACCTTC. Its protein product is CASSLFRGADYGYTF.

The chain is built from TRBV19 and TRBJ1-2, with no clear D. Per germline, CDR1 LNHDA and CDR2 SQIVND (reference sequence). The V gene lost 6 bases and the J gene lost 7 bases, with 21 bases spanning the gap. CDR3 length: 15 residues. As DNA, the CDR3 is TGTGCCAGTAGGCCGGGATTAGGGCTGGGGATTGGCTACACCTTC. This sequence encodes CASRPGLGLGIGYTF.

The rearrangement joins TRBV9 to TRBJ1-3, with 10 nucleotides matching TRBD1. Germline V CDR1 and CDR2: SGDLS, YYNGEE. V lost 0 bases, J lost 7 bases, and 4 bases stayed unmatched. CDR3 length: 15 residues. The CDR3 DNA sequence: TGTGCCAGCAGCGTAGATGGGACAGGGGCTAACACCATATATTTT. This encodes CASSVDGTGANTIYF.

This rearrangement joins TRBV5-5 to TRBJ1-6; D remains ambiguous. The CDR3 is 12 residues long. Trimming took 4 bases from V and 7 from J, leaving 6 bases between them. Per germline, CDR1 SGHKS and CDR2 YYEKEE (reference sequence). The CDR3 protein is CASSRINSPLHF. CDR3 DNA sequence: TGTGCCAGCAGCCGTATCAATTCACCCCTCCACTTT.

This rearrangement joins TRBV5-4 to TRBJ2-3; D is unclear. V was pared by 1 base and J by 0 bases, with 18 bases between. Germline V lookup: CDR1 SGHNT, CDR2 YYREEE (reference sequence). This CDR3 has 18 residues. The CDR3 here is CASSLSRFWPDSTDTQYF. For the CDR3, the DNA is TGTGCCAGCAGCTTGTCGAGGTTTTGGCCCGATAGCACAGATACGCAGTATTTT.

The gene calls are TRBV18 and TRBJ2-7, with 9 bases lining up with TRBD2. Germline assignment: CDR1 KGHSH and CDR2 LQKENI. Losses at the gene ends were 5 bases for V and 3 bases for J; bases not matched to a gene: 5. CDR3 size: 14 residues. CDR3 DNA: TGTGCCAGCTCAGTAGCGGGGGCCATCTACGAGCAGTACTTC. Translated: CASSVAGAIYEQYF.

The V call is TRBV5-6, the J call TRBJ2-1; D is perhaps TRBD2 (6 bases). The CDR3 has 16 residues. V was shortened by 4 bases and J by 0 bases, with 14 bases between the two germline ends. The V gene's germline CDR1 is SGHDT and CDR2 YYEEEE. CDR3 sequence: CASSPVGGNSYNEQFF. As DNA, the CDR3 is TGTGCCAGCAGCCCCGTTGGGGGGAACTCCTACAATGAGCAGTTCTTC. The entire variable domain, with the rest obtained from reference TRBV5-6 and TRBJ2-1, is as follows: DAGVTQSPTHLIKTRGQQVTLRCSPKSGHDTVSWYQQALGQGPQFIFQYYEEEERQRGNFPDRFSGHQFPNYSSELNVNALLLGDSALYLCASSPVGGNSYNEQFFGPGTRLTVL.

The rearrangement links TRBV2 to TRBJ1-6; D perhaps matches TRBD1 (5 bases). This CDR3 is built from 14 residues. The germline CDR1 and CDR2 sequences are SNHLY and FYNNEI. V gave up 6 bases and J gave up 9 bases, with 15 bases separating them. The CDR3 spells CASRASGMPSPLHF. DNA for the CDR3: TGTGCCAGCAGAGCCTCAGGGATGCCTTCACCCCTCCACTTT.

The genes are TRBV24-1 and TRBJ2-1, with 11 nucleotides matching TRBD2. This CDR3 contains 17 residues. Trimming took 4 bases from V and 4 from J; bases not matched to a gene: 8. Germline values: CDR1 KGHDR, CDR2 SFDVKD. DNA of the CDR3: TGTGCCACCAGTGACCCGGGGACTAGCGGATCATACAATGAGCAGTTCTTC. Translating gives CATSDPGTSGSYNEQFF.

J is TRBJ1-1 and V is TRBV29-1, with D unresolved. Per germline, CDR1 SQVTM and CDR2 ANQGSEA. The germline V and J ends were trimmed by 7 bases and 5 bases, with 20 bases remaining between them. CDR3 length: 14 amino acids. CDR3 region: CSALPGGFSTEAFF. CDR3 in DNA: TGCAGCGCCCTCCCGGGTGGGTTTTCTACTGAAGCTTTCTTT.

The chain joins TRBV19 to TRBJ1-2; no clear D. CDR3 length equals 12 residues. Per the germline V gene, CDR1 is LNHDA and CDR2 is SQIVND (reference sequence). V shed 6 bases and J shed 8 bases, with 13 bases lying between them. The CDR3 sequence: CASSRREGGYTF. Written as DNA, the CDR3 is TGTGCCAGTAGCAGGCGGGAGGGAGGCTACACCTTC.

The chain combines TRBV5-1 with TRBJ2-2, with unresolved D. The germline V gene has CDR1 SGHRS and CDR2 YFSETQ. CDR3 length: 13 residues. Trimming took off 0 bases at V and 7 bases at J, with 7 bases between the two ends. The CDR3 region is CASSLDGGGELFF. The DNA for the CDR3 is TGCGCCAGCAGCTTGGATGGCGGCGGGGAGCTGTTTTTT.

This rearrangement joins TRBV15 to TRBJ1-3; D is undetermined. CDR3 length: 13 residues. V was shortened by 0 bases and J by 7 bases, with 7 bases between the two germline ends. Germline V gene data show CDR1 as LNHNV and CDR2 as YYDKDF (reference sequence). CDR3 nucleotide sequence: TGTGCCACCAGCAGAGATCATCGGAACACCATATATTTT. Translation gives CATSRDHRNTIYF.

The chain couples TRBV7-9 to TRBJ1-2; D is ambiguous. The CDR3 consists of 14 residues. Germline V gene data show CDR1 as SEHNR and CDR2 as FQNEAQ (reference sequence). V was cut by 1 base and J by 4 bases, with 10 bases left in between. The CDR3 sequence: CASSLGAGSYGYTF. The CDR3 DNA follows: TGTGCCAGCAGCTTAGGGGCAGGTTCCTATGGCTACACCTTC. Filled out from reference TRBV7-9 and TRBJ1-2, the complete variable domain reads DTGVSQNPRHKITKRGQNVTFRCDPISEHNRLYWYRQTLGQGPEFLTYFQNEAQLEKSRLLSDRFSAERPKGSFSTLEIQRTEQGDSAMYLCASSLGAGSYGYTFGSGTRLTVV.

The J gene is TRBJ2-1, the V gene TRBV24-1, with D possibly being TRBD1 (7 bases). V lost 3 bases to trimming and J lost 9 bases, with 11 bases between them. Germline V gene lookup returns CDR1 KGHDR and CDR2 SFDVKD. CDR3 length equals 13 residues. In DNA, the CDR3 is TGTGCCACCAGTGATGCTCAGGGGGGTGAGCAGTTCTTC. It codes for CATSDAQGGEQFF.